One T cell receptor (beta chain) is described in this entry. As yet, its antigen is unknown. These data belong to a study of shared clonotypes between healthy human individuals. Across the whole study: For every donor, three CD4 naive, three CD4 memory, two CD8 naive and one CD8 memory plates were used. Study-level results: Incompleteness in sorted-subset sequencing, despite large depth, was shown by rarefaction.

Germline CDR1 and CDR2: SGDLS and YYNGEE. V lost 2 bases and J lost 4; bases outside the gene matches: 8. This CDR3 region has 17 residues. Both subsets, CD45RA+ naive and CD45RA-negative memory, were split from the CD4+ cells. TCRdb's copy holds only in-frame clones and misses some; the assay was immunoSEQ multiplex PCR. The sample lists some 2,000,000 clones, over 85% occurring once. The specimen was naive CD4+ T cells sorted from blood. Regarding subset: CD45RA+ positively selected. The sequence came from a man aged 18 to 29 in good health. J is TRBJ2-5 and V is TRBV9; TRBD2 agrees at 13 bases. The CDR3 coding sequence is TGTGCCAGCAGCGTGGGACCGGGACTAGCGGGGAGAGAGACCCAGTACTTC. Translating it yields CASSVGPGLAGRETQYF.